The clone carrying this TCR beta chain was detected a few times. Its matching antigen is unknown. This entry is derived from a study of beta chain features in type 1 diabetes. Findings and limits, study-wide: When VDJ junctions were examined, type 1 diabetes patients showed fewer insertions and more deletions. Type 1 diabetes patients had TCRB CDR3s that were shorter (moderately but significantly so) in all four CD4+ subsets.

V shed 7 bases and J 2 bases; nucleotides not matched to a gene: 5. The CDR3 extends over 15 amino acids. Germline V gene lookup returns CDR1 MNHEY and CDR2 SVGAGI. Sequencing targeted expressed TCRB transcripts, as all isolated RNA had been reverse transcribed. Mean read depth for naive, central memory and regulatory T cell samples was around 3.8 million reads. TCRdb's copy holds only in-frame clones and misses some; the assay was immunoSEQ multiplex PCR. The top ten hold around 0.03% of the sample, which has 200,000 to 300,000 clones, just over 20% seen once. The sequenced sample consisted of naive CD4+ T cells from blood. The chain recombines TRBV6-5 with TRBJ2-6; 7 bases are a match to TRBD1. The origin of this receptor is a woman in her forties with type 1 diabetes. CDR3 sequence reads: CASTSTGAGANVLTF. The CDR3 DNA follows: TGTGCCAGCACCTCAACAGGGGCTGGGGCCAACGTCCTGACTTTC.